This T cell receptor (beta chain) was obtained from a study of blood T cell repertoires in COVID-19. The overall study: From the United States, Italy and Spain came samples of acute and convalescent COVID-19. PBMCs, B-cell-depleted T cells, or T cells were the source of the cDNA or gDNA that made up the material.

Original handling: Researchers report that nucleated cell counts were estimated from reference gene primer amplification. The protocol was immunoSEQ multiplex PCR, while the TCRdb copy is restricted to in-frame clones and leaves out a portion. The V and J calls and clone size come from that table; D and trimming were worked out from the DNA. Found here are approximately 190,000 clones, 65% to 90% of them singletons; the top ten hold about 6%. CDR3 length: 12 amino acids. The V and J ends lost 5 bases and 10 bases respectively, with 13 bases between them. The germline CDR1 and CDR2 sequences are SGHTA and FQGNSA.

What was sequenced was peripheral blood. The TCR originated in a man at least 80 years old with acute or convalescent COVID-19. The rearrangement joins TRBV7-2 to TRBJ2-3; tentative D call: TRBD2 (6 bases). The DNA for the CDR3 is TGTGCCAGCAGCGAGATCAGCGGGTCGCAGTATTTT. This encodes CASSEISGSQYF.